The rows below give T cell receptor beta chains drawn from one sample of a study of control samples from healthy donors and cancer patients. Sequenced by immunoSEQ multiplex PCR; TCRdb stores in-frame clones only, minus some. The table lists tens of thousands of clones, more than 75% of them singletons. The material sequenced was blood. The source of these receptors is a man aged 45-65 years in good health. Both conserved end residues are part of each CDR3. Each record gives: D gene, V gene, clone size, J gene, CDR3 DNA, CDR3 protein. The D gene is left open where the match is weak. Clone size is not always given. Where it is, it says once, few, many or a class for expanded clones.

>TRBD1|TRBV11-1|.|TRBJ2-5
TGTGCCAGCAGCCGGGACAGGAAAGAGACCCAGTACTTC
CASSRDRKETQYF
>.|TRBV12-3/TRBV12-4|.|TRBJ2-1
TGTGCCAGCAGTTTAAGGAGACATGAGCAGTTCTTC
CASSLRRHEQFF
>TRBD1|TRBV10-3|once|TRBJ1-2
TGTGCCATCAGCGAGGGACAGATTCTTGGGGGCTACACCTTC
CAISEGQILGGYTF
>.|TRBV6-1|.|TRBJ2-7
TGTGCCAGCAGTGAAATAAGAGAGTCCTACGAGCAGTACTTC
CASSEIRESYEQYF
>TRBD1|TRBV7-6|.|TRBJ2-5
TGTGCCAGCAGCGCGGGACAGGGGAGAGGCGAGACCCAGTACTTC
CASSAGQGRGETQYF
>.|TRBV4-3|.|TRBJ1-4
TGCGCCAGCAGCCAAGCCCGGGAGGCGAATGAAAAACTGTTTTTT
CASSQAREANEKLFF
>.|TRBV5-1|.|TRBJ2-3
TGCGCCAGCAGTAAGGCGGGGACCGCCTCTAGCACAGATACGCAGTATTTT
CASSKAGTASSTDTQYF
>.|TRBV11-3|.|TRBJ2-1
TGTGCCAGCAGCAGTACAGGGAACAATGAGCAGTTCTTC
CASSSTGNNEQFF
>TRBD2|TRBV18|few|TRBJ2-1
TGTGCCAGCTCACCACAAAGCGGGAGCTCCTACAATGAGCAGTTCTTC
CASSPQSGSSYNEQFF
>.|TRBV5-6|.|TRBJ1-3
TGTGCCAGCAGCTTGGTTTTCGCTGGAAACACCATATATTTT
CASSLVFAGNTIYF
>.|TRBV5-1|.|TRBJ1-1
TGCGCCAGCAGCAGGGTTGGGTTCTATACAGCGAACACTGAAGCTTTCTTT
CASSRVGFYTANTEAFF
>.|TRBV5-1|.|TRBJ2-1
TGCGCCAGCAGCGCGGGTAGCGGTGAGGCTTACAATGAGCAGTTCTTC
CASSAGSGEAYNEQFF
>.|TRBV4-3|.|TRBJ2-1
TGCGCCAGCAGCCAAGAAAACGGGCCCACCCATGAGCAGTTCTTC
CASSQENGPTHEQFF
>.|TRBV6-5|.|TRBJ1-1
TGTGCCAGCAGTTACACACCTTTAGAGAACACTGAAGCTTTCTTT
CASSYTPLENTEAFF
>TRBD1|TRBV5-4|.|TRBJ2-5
TGTGCCAGCAGCTTGGCCAAGGGGGCGCGAGAAGAGACCCAGTACTTC
CASSLAKGAREETQYF
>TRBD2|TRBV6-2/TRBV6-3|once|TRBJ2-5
TGTGCCAGCAGTTACTCCCCTAGCGGAAGAGAGACCCAGTACTTC
CASSYSPSGRETQYF
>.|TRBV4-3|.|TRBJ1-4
TGCGCCAGCAGCCAAGAGTTCTCGACAGCAACTAATGAAAAACTGTTTTTT
CASSQEFSTATNEKLFF
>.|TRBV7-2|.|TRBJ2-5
TGTGCCAGCAGCCAGCAGTCCCGGGAGACCCAGTACTTC
CASSQQSRETQYF
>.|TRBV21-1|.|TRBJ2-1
TGTGCCAGCAGCGCAGGACTTGAAAATGAGCAGTTCTTC
CASSAGLENEQFF
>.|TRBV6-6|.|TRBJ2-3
TGTGCCAGCAGTTACTCGAGTCAAGTGGATACGCAGTATTTT
CASSYSSQVDTQYF
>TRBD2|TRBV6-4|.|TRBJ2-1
TGTGCCAGCAGCCGGGAATGGGGAGGGGAGTACAATGAGCAGTTCTTC
CASSREWGGEYNEQFF
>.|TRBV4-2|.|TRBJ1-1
TGTGCCAGCAGCCAAGAGCAGGGGAAGAACACTGAAGCTTTCTTT
CASSQEQGKNTEAFF
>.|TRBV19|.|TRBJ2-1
TGTGCCAGTAGTATAACGACCTCCTACAATGAGCAGTTCTTC
CASSITTSYNEQFF
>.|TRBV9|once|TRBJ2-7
TGTGCCAGCAGCGTAGGGACGGTTACCCAGGAGCAGTACTTC
CASSVGTVTQEQYF
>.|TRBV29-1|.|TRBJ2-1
TGCAGCGTTTTCGACTCCTACAATGAGCAGTTCTTC
CSVFDSYNEQFF
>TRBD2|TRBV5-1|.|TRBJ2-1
TGCGCCAGCAGCTTGAGCCTCACTCTAGCGGAGAGGTACAATGAGCAGTTCTTC
CASSLSLTLAERYNEQFF
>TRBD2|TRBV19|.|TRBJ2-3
TGTGCCAGTAGTATAGACCTAGCGGCAAGCACAGATACGCAGTATTTT
CASSIDLAASTDTQYF
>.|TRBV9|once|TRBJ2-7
TGTGCCAGCAGCATAAGTTGGACATCAACCTACGAGCAGTACTTC
CASSISWTSTYEQYF
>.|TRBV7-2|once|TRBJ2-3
TGTGCCAGCAGCTTATGGCGCATCAGAACAGATACGCAGTATTTT
CASSLWRIRTDTQYF
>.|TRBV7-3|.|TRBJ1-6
TGTGCCAGCAGCTCCGGACAGATTAATTCACCCCTCCACTTT
CASSSGQINSPLHF
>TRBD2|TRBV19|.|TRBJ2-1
TGTGCCAGTAGTATGCAAGGAACTAGCGGGGGCAATGAGCAGTTCTTC
CASSMQGTSGGNEQFF
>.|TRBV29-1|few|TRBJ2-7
TGCAGCGTTCTCAAACAGGGCCTGGACGAGCAGTACTTC
CSVLKQGLDEQYF
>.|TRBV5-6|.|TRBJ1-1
TGTGCCAGCAGCCCTCTCCCCCGGACAGCGAACACTGAAGCTTTCTTT
CASSPLPRTANTEAFF
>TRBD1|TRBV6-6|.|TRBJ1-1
TGTGCCAGCAGTTACCCACAGGGGGGGGACACTGAAGCTTTCTTT
CASSYPQGGDTEAFF
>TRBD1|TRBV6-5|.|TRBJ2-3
TGTGCCAGCACAGGGACAGGGGGAATAGATACGCAGTATTTT
CASTGTGGIDTQYF
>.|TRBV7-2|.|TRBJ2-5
TGTGCCAGCAGCTCCGGGACTTGGGATCAAGAGACCCAGTACTTC
CASSSGTWDQETQYF
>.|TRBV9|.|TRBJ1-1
TGTGCCAGCAGCGTAAGTCCCGCCATAGATCGCACTGAAGCTTTCTTT
CASSVSPAIDRTEAFF
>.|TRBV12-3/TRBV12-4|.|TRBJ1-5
TGTGCCAGCAGTTTCCTCGGGGAAGGGGCCCAGCATTTT
CASSFLGEGAQHF
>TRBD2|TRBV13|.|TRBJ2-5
TGTGCCAGCAGCCCCGGGACTAGTGGAATCCCCGAGACCCAGTACTTC
CASSPGTSGIPETQYF
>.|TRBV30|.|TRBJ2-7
TGTGCCTGGAGCCGGGGGACAGTCTCCTACGAGCAGTACTTC
CAWSRGTVSYEQYF
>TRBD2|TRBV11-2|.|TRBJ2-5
TGTGCCAGCAGCCCGATAGCGGGAGGGCCCTCCCAAGAGACCCAGTACTTC
CASSPIAGGPSQETQYF
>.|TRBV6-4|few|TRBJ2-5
TGTGCCAGCAGATCTCCGGGCCACCCTGGGACCCAGTACTTC
CASRSPGHPGTQYF
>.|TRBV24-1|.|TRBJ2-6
TGTGCCACCAGTGAGGCTCAGGGCTACTCTGGGGCCAACGTCCTGACTTTC
CATSEAQGYSGANVLTF
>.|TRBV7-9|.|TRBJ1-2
TGTGCCAGCAGCGACTTGGGCTATGGCTACACCTTC
CASSDLGYGYTF
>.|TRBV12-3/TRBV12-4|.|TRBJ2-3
TGTGCCAGCAGTTTAGCGCGCACAGATACGCAGTATTTT
CASSLARTDTQYF
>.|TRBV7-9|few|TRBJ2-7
TGTGCCAGCGGGCCGCGCGGCGACTACGAGCAGTACTTC
CASGPRGDYEQYF
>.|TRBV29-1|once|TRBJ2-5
TGCAGCGTTTCTTCAGGGCTAACCCAGTACTTC
CSVSSGLTQYF
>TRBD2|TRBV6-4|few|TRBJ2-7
TGTGCCAGCAGTGACTCCCTAGCGGGACCTTCCGAGCAGTACTTC
CASSDSLAGPSEQYF
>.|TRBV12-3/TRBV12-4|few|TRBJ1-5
TGTGCCAGCAGTTTTGCCCAGGAGCCCCAGCATTTT
CASSFAQEPQHF
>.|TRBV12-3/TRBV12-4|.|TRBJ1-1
TGTGCCAGCAAACCGCAGATGAACACTGAAGCTTTCTTT
CASKPQMNTEAFF
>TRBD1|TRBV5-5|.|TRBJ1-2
TGTGCCAGCAGCTCCAGACAGGGGGAGTATGGCTACACCTTC
CASSSRQGEYGYTF
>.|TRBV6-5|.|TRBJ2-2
TGTGCCAGCAGTTACGGGCAGAAGAACACCGGGGAGCTGTTTTTT
CASSYGQKNTGELFF